This T cell receptor (beta chain) came from a study of blood T cell repertoires in COVID-19. Study summary: Nucleic acid was either cDNA or gDNA, and it came from T cells, B-cell-depleted T cells, or PBMCs.

Participants came from about 23 US areas, aged roughly 18 to 89 years. Participants' reported clinical history set cohort assignment. Recovered status in Cohort 3 required two negative PCRs, clearance, or symptom resolution. Produced via immunoSEQ multiplex PCR; TCRdb's table is partial and in-frame only. Among about 170,000 clones listed, approximately 84% were seen once. Germline CDR1 and CDR2: MNHNY and SVGAGI (reference sequence). There are 15 residues in the CDR3. After removal of 6 bases from V and 2 bases from J, the junction contained 4 bases not matched to a gene. The sequencing input was PBMCs or T cells enriched from blood (not recorded which). The V gene is TRBV6-6, the J gene TRBJ1-6; 7 bases line up with TRBD1. This TCR was sampled from a man aged 45 to 65 who had recovered from COVID-19. The CDR3 protein is CASRPDRAYNSPLHF. DNA of the CDR3: TGTGCCAGCAGACCCGACAGGGCCTATAATTCACCCCTCCACTTT.